This is a list of T cell receptor beta chains from one sample in a study of CD8+ T cells in alopecia areata. The data were produced by immunoSEQ multiplex PCR, yet TCRdb's version contains in-frame clones alone and is incomplete. The sample shows 75,000 to 100,000 clones, about 45% of them seen only once. The sequencing sample was made of CD4+ T cells sorted from blood. These receptors were taken from a human donor with alopecia areata. Each CDR3 is given without its conserved first and last residue.

v_gene	CDR3aa
TRBV28	ASSLWEEGTQY
TRBV28	ASSWDLPGQAYEQY
TRBV29-1	SVVGGFPYNEQF
TRBV4-3	ASSQGLSSEQF
TRBV2	ASSGSVVRETQY
TRBV11-2	ASTPADTQY
TRBV28	ASERSSYEQY
TRBV29-1	SVPGLAGDTYEQY
TRBV29-1	SVGQGADYGYT
TRBV5-1	ASSLEANTEAF
TRBV30	AWVTVYEQY
TRBV29-1	SVDLLAGGTDTQY
TRBV4-1	ASSQGTPLGNTQY
TRBV5-1	ASSSGSVYEQF
TRBV30	AWSVLAGEYEQY
TRBV7-3	ASSLMGWSTDTQY
TRBV2	ASGILAPKNIQY
TRBV11-2	ASSLVQAGEQF
TRBV28	ASSETEGRETQY
TRBV6-6	ASSYGQGGKETQY
TRBV29-1	SVWVGETQY
TRBV6-5	ASSSPVGDSYEQY
TRBV30	AWSLAGASYEQY
TRBV29-1	SVDTGRGDSYNEQF
TRBV29-1	SVGGRKETQY
TRBV6-5	ASSNLLGGGETQY
TRBV5-6	ASSSINGFTDTQY
TRBV28	ASSTSGTSRYEQY
TRBV6-1	ASRVRDYYEQY
TRBV2	ASTREGAGKNIQY
TRBV7-2	ASSSETGNYGYT
TRBV6-5	ASSYSGKVYNSPLH
TRBV29-1	SVVLAGNNNEQF
TRBV5-1	ASSRSGSRGNEQF
TRBV11-2	ASSFGSHEQY
TRBV11-3	ASSPGTSEYNEQF
TRBV2	ASKRQGETQY
TRBV29-1	SVVKGNGAGELF
TRBV28	ASSLAQGDRASTDTQY
TRBV19	ASSISPGPEDHYT
TRBV29-1	SGRTSNHEQY
TRBV7-2	ASSLTSGRYEQY
TRBV18	ASTSLGGRGNEQY
TRBV11-2	ASSLEPGRASPLH
TRBV7-9	ASSLGTPFGANEQF
TRBV6-5	ASSTRDSARYGYT